The clone carrying this T cell receptor beta chain was counted ten times or more. The antigen remains unidentified. The sample originates from a study of beta chain features in type 1 diabetes. Study results and caveats: The question left open here concerned HLA type influencing TCRB rearrangement.

The CDR3 covers 11 residues. Looked up from germline, CDR1 is GTSNPN and CDR2 is SVGIG (reference sequence). Trimming pared 8 bases from V and 10 bases from J, leaving 12 bases between. Of the isolated RNA, all was reverse transcribed, and so the sequenced material was expressed TCRB transcripts. Data came from immunoSEQ multiplex PCR; TCRdb stores just in-frame clones and leaves some out. The sample yields about 240,000 clones, about 30% seen once. The chain couples TRBV30 to TRBJ1-6; perhaps TRBD1 as D (5 bases). Sequencing was performed on central memory CD4+ T cells from blood. The TCR was taken from a man aged 30 to 45 in good health. DNA for the CDR3: TGTGCCGGGGGAGAGGGCTCACCCCTCCACTTT. Translation gives CAGGEGSPLHF.